The entry below describes one T cell receptor beta chain. From germline, CDR1 is SGHVS and CDR2 FNYEAQ. This CDR3 comprises 13 residues. Trimming took off 7 bases at V and 2 bases at J, with 6 bases between the two ends. This sample stems from a study of cytomegalovirus exposure and HLA in healthy donors. The repertoire was sequenced with immunoSEQ multiplex PCR; TCRdb's copy has only in-frame clones and lacks some. The profile shows about 160,000 clones, roughly nine tenths of them singletons. The TCR was taken from a woman aged 25 to 39 in good health and CMV-seronegative. The specimen was PBMCs. J is TRBJ1-6 and V is TRBV7-6; D is unclear. This CDR3 reads CASTATYNSPLHF. In DNA form, the CDR3 reads TGTGCCAGCACCGCAACCTATAATTCACCCCTCCACTTT.